This T cell receptor (beta chain) was captured by sequencing in a study of blood T cell repertoires in COVID-19. Germline-derived CDR1 and CDR2 are LNHDA and SQIVND (reference sequence). The V gene lost 0 bases and the J gene lost 10 bases, with 16 bases spanning the gap. CDR3 length equals 16 residues. Original processing methods: Reference gene primer amplification yielded estimated nucleated cell counts. The table came from immunoSEQ multiplex PCR; TCRdb's copy has only in-frame clones and leaves some out. V and J calls and clone size follow that table, whereas D and trimming were derived from the DNA. The sample has around 260,000 clones, around nine tenths seen once.

Sequenced: peripheral blood. The chain links TRBV19 to TRBJ1-6, with D perhaps matching TRBD1 (5 bases). This clonotype was obtained from a man aged 25 to 40 with acute or convalescent COVID-19. CDR3 coding DNA: TGTGCCAGTAGTATAGATTTTGGACACGATCAGTCACCCCTCCACTTT. Translating gives CASSIDFGHDQSPLHF.